This note documents a single T cell receptor (beta chain) sequence. Its matching antigen is unknown. TCRdb's table, derived via immunoSEQ multiplex PCR, lists solely in-frame clones and lacks some. This table has fewer than 30,000 clones, 78% appearing once. This sample is drawn from a study of T cell responses to AZD1222 COVID-19 vaccine. Study-wide results and caveats: White British donors predominated, females outnumbered males, and clonal diversity was possibly underestimated.

The germline gives CDR1 MNHNY, CDR2 SVGAGI (reference sequence). The CDR3 contains 13 residues. The germline V and J ends were trimmed by 6 bases and 6 bases, with 12 bases remaining between them. The receptor comes from an adult in good health. The source material was peripheral blood, sampled on day 0 of AZD1222 vaccination. This rearrangement joins TRBV6-6 to TRBJ2-1; tentatively, D is TRBD2 (5 bases). CDR3: CASSPRTGNEQFF. The CDR3 DNA follows: TGTGCCAGCAGCCCCCGGACTGGCAATGAGCAGTTCTTC.